Listed below are T cell receptor beta chains from one sample, sequenced in a study of blood T cell repertoires in COVID-19. The repertoire was sequenced with immunoSEQ multiplex PCR; TCRdb's copy has only in-frame clones and lacks some. The sample lists over 100,000 clones; under 90% were seen once. Sequencing used peripheral blood. The receptors stem from a woman aged 45-65 years with acute or convalescent COVID-19. The CDR3 runs from the conserved cysteine through the conserved F or W. The D gene is left open where the match is weak. The size of a clone is reported for some rows only, either as once, few or many, or as a class for expanded clones.

CDR3 DNA: TGTGCCAGCTCACCATTGGGCCCCAGGGACAAAAGACGTTCACCCCTCCACTTT
CDR3 protein: CASSPLGPRDKRRSPLHF
V gene: TRBV18
D gene: .
clone size: few
J gene: TRBJ1-6

CDR3 DNA: TGCGCCAGCAGACCCGGACAGGGAGTAGGTGACTATGGCTACACCTTC
CDR3 protein: CASRPGQGVGDYGYTF
V gene: TRBV5-1
D gene: TRBD1
clone size: .
J gene: TRBJ1-2

CDR3 DNA: TGTGCCAGCAGCTCTGACATCACGAGCACCGGGGAGCTGTTTTTT
CDR3 protein: CASSSDITSTGELFF
V gene: TRBV11-3
D gene: .
clone size: .
J gene: TRBJ2-2

CDR3 DNA: TGTGCCAGCAGCTTAAGAGAAGGTCGTAGGGGAGGAGATACGCAGTATTTT
CDR3 protein: CASSLREGRRGGDTQYF
V gene: TRBV7-9
D gene: .
clone size: .
J gene: TRBJ2-3

CDR3 DNA: TGTGCCAGCTCCAGGCAGGGGCTTTTGGTGGGGAATCAGCCCCAGCATTTT
CDR3 protein: CASSRQGLLVGNQPQHF
V gene: TRBV5-6
D gene: .
clone size: .
J gene: TRBJ1-5

CDR3 DNA: TGTGCCAGCAGCCCCGGGGGGACGCTGGGCTACACCTTC
CDR3 protein: CASSPGGTLGYTF
V gene: TRBV9
D gene: .
clone size: .
J gene: TRBJ1-2

CDR3 DNA: TGTGCCAGCAGCCAACCCACTGAGCCCTACACTGAAGCTTTCTTT
CDR3 protein: CASSQPTEPYTEAFF
V gene: TRBV3-1/TRBV3-2
D gene: .
clone size: .
J gene: TRBJ1-1

CDR3 DNA: TGTGCCAGCGGGTCCGACAGCGCCTATGGCTACACCTTC
CDR3 protein: CASGSDSAYGYTF
V gene: TRBV12-3/TRBV12-4
D gene: .
clone size: once
J gene: TRBJ1-2

CDR3 DNA: TGTGCCAGCAGCTCCAGGGACAGCCACTATGGCTACACCTTC
CDR3 protein: CASSSRDSHYGYTF
V gene: TRBV5-6
D gene: TRBD1
clone size: .
J gene: TRBJ1-2

CDR3 DNA: TGTGCCAGCAGCTTAGCGGGCACAGATACGCAGTATTTT
CDR3 protein: CASSLAGTDTQYF
V gene: TRBV11-2
D gene: .
clone size: .
J gene: TRBJ2-3

CDR3 DNA: TGTGCCAGCAGCCTCCGGGACTTCCCTGGAAACACCATATATTTT
CDR3 protein: CASSLRDFPGNTIYF
V gene: TRBV27
D gene: .
clone size: .
J gene: TRBJ1-3

CDR3 DNA: TGTGCCAGCAGCGTAGGCCCAGAGGATGAAAAACTGTTTTTT
CDR3 protein: CASSVGPEDEKLFF
V gene: TRBV9
D gene: .
clone size: .
J gene: TRBJ1-4

CDR3 DNA: TGTGCCAGCAGCCCTCAGACAGGGGGCTCCTACGAGCAGTACTTC
CDR3 protein: CASSPQTGGSYEQYF
V gene: TRBV9
D gene: TRBD1
clone size: .
J gene: TRBJ2-7

CDR3 DNA: TGTGCCAGCAGTTACCTAGCGGGGGGGCGTGGAGTGAGACAGTTCTTC
CDR3 protein: CASSYLAGGRGVRQFF
V gene: TRBV6-5
D gene: TRBD2
clone size: few
J gene: TRBJ2-1

CDR3 DNA: TGTGCCAGCAGTACCGGACAGGTCCTCTCCTACGAGCAGTACTTC
CDR3 protein: CASSTGQVLSYEQYF
V gene: TRBV27
D gene: TRBD1
clone size: .
J gene: TRBJ2-7

CDR3 DNA: TGTGCCAGCAGCTTAGGCTCGGGGAATGAAAAACTGTTTTTT
CDR3 protein: CASSLGSGNEKLFF
V gene: TRBV11-1
D gene: .
clone size: .
J gene: TRBJ1-4

CDR3 DNA: TGTGCCAGTAGTCCTCGTCAGGGGAAAGTCTATGGCTACACCTTC
CDR3 protein: CASSPRQGKVYGYTF
V gene: TRBV19
D gene: .
clone size: once
J gene: TRBJ1-2

CDR3 DNA: TGTGCCAGCAGCATGGAGCGGGGGGGCACCGCAGAGGCGTTCTTC
CDR3 protein: CASSMERGGTAEAFF
V gene: TRBV3-1/TRBV3-2
D gene: TRBD2
clone size: .
J gene: TRBJ2-1

CDR3 DNA: TGTGCCAGCAGTGAAGCGGCGGGGGGGTCCTACGAGCAGTACTTC
CDR3 protein: CASSEAAGGSYEQYF
V gene: TRBV2
D gene: TRBD2
clone size: once
J gene: TRBJ2-7

CDR3 DNA: TGTGCCAGTAGTCCTCAGGGGGGGCTAGCGGGATACAATGAGCAGTTCTTC
CDR3 protein: CASSPQGGLAGYNEQFF
V gene: TRBV19
D gene: TRBD2
clone size: .
J gene: TRBJ2-1

CDR3 DNA: TGCGCCAGCAGTTCAGGGCGGGGGATGACAGATACGCAGTATTTT
CDR3 protein: CASSSGRGMTDTQYF
V gene: TRBV5-1
D gene: TRBD2
clone size: .
J gene: TRBJ2-3

CDR3 DNA: TGCGCCAGCAGCTTGCGTACAGATAGCTATGGCTACACCTTC
CDR3 protein: CASSLRTDSYGYTF
V gene: TRBV5-1
D gene: .
clone size: .
J gene: TRBJ1-2

CDR3 DNA: TGTGCCAGCAGACTGACAGGAGACTATGGCTACACCTTC
CDR3 protein: CASRLTGDYGYTF
V gene: TRBV28
D gene: .
clone size: .
J gene: TRBJ1-2

CDR3 DNA: TGTGCCAGCAGTTTTGGAGGGGCAGGTCAGCCCCAGCATTTT
CDR3 protein: CASSFGGAGQPQHF
V gene: TRBV28
D gene: .
clone size: few
J gene: TRBJ1-5

CDR3 DNA: TGTGCCAGCAGCTTAGGGGGCACTACCAACTATGGCTACACCTTC
CDR3 protein: CASSLGGTTNYGYTF
V gene: TRBV11-2
D gene: .
clone size: .
J gene: TRBJ1-2

CDR3 DNA: TGCGCCAGCAGCTACAGGGCGAACGACTTTTATGGCTACACCTTC
CDR3 protein: CASSYRANDFYGYTF
V gene: TRBV5-1
D gene: .
clone size: .
J gene: TRBJ1-2

CDR3 DNA: TGTGCCAGCAGCTTATACAGGGCCAATCAGCCCCAGCATTTT
CDR3 protein: CASSLYRANQPQHF
V gene: TRBV7-2
D gene: .
clone size: many
J gene: TRBJ1-5

CDR3 DNA: TGCGCCAGCAGCCGCACAGGGGGCACTGAAGCTTTCTTT
CDR3 protein: CASSRTGGTEAFF
V gene: TRBV5-1
D gene: TRBD1
clone size: .
J gene: TRBJ1-1

CDR3 DNA: TGTGCCAGCATCCGCGAGGGAACCTATAATTCACCCCTCCACTTT
CDR3 protein: CASIREGTYNSPLHF
V gene: TRBV6-5
D gene: .
clone size: .
J gene: TRBJ1-6

CDR3 DNA: TGCGCCAGCAGCTTGACGGTAGGGGACACTGAAGCTTTCTTT
CDR3 protein: CASSLTVGDTEAFF
V gene: TRBV5-1
D gene: .
clone size: once
J gene: TRBJ1-1

CDR3 DNA: TGTGCCAGCAGCCTAGGGGGAGCGGCAACAGATACGCAGTATTTT
CDR3 protein: CASSLGGAATDTQYF
V gene: TRBV7-6
D gene: .
clone size: .
J gene: TRBJ2-3

CDR3 DNA: TGTGCCAGCAGTGAAGTCGGGTTGGAAAAACTGTTTTTT
CDR3 protein: CASSEVGLEKLFF
V gene: TRBV6-1
D gene: .
clone size: few
J gene: TRBJ1-4

CDR3 DNA: TGTGCCGGATGGGACAGGGGGAACTATGGCTACACCTTC
CDR3 protein: CAGWDRGNYGYTF
V gene: TRBV30
D gene: TRBD1
clone size: .
J gene: TRBJ1-2

CDR3 DNA: TGTGCCAGCAGCGTCTCAGGGGAGTCCGGTGGCTACACCTTC
CDR3 protein: CASSVSGESGGYTF
V gene: TRBV9
D gene: .
clone size: few
J gene: TRBJ1-2

CDR3 DNA: TGTGCCAGCAGCTTACAGGCGGCGGGGGCCTACAATGAGCAGTTCTTC
CDR3 protein: CASSLQAAGAYNEQFF
V gene: TRBV7-6
D gene: TRBD2
clone size: .
J gene: TRBJ2-1

CDR3 DNA: TGTGCCAGCATCCCAAGGAGCCGGCGGGAGAATGAGCAGTTCTTC
CDR3 protein: CASIPRSRRENEQFF
V gene: TRBV2
D gene: TRBD2
clone size: .
J gene: TRBJ2-1

CDR3 DNA: TGTGCCAGCTCACCAACGGGCTCCTACAATGAGCAGTTCTTC
CDR3 protein: CASSPTGSYNEQFF
V gene: TRBV18
D gene: .
clone size: .
J gene: TRBJ2-1

CDR3 DNA: TGTGCCAGCGTTACAGGGGGCGCAGGAAACACCATATATTTT
CDR3 protein: CASVTGGAGNTIYF
V gene: TRBV28
D gene: TRBD1
clone size: .
J gene: TRBJ1-3

CDR3 DNA: TGCGCCAGCAGCTCAACCCAACAGGGGTTCACCGGGGAGCTGTTTTTT
CDR3 protein: CASSSTQQGFTGELFF
V gene: TRBV5-1
D gene: TRBD1
clone size: .
J gene: TRBJ2-2